This T cell receptor beta chain came from a study of T cells after somatic rescue of genetic block. Sequenced by immunoSEQ multiplex PCR; TCRdb stores in-frame clones only, minus some. The table includes 10,000 to 15,000 clones, more than 65% detected once. Germline assignment: CDR1 MNHNS and CDR2 SASEGT. The CDR3 spans 13 residues. The junction had 5 bases not matched to a gene; V was cut back by 10 bases and J by 5 bases. J is TRBJ2-1 and V is TRBV6-1; 10 bases fit TRBD2. Sequencing was performed on peripheral blood mononuclear cells (PBMCs). The receptor was isolated from a boy younger than 18. The CDR3 region has the DNA TGTGCCACCGGGACTAGCGACCACAATGAGCAGTTCTTC. This sequence encodes CATGTSDHNEQFF.